There are a few counts of the clone carrying this TCR beta chain. The target antigen is unknown. This sample stems from a study of identical twins. Study outcomes and limitations: Out-of-frame alpha sequences shared by twins showed excess low generation probability.

The germline CDR1 and CDR2 sequences are SGHDN and FVKESK. The CDR3 runs to 15 residues. With 5 bases clipped from V and 8 bases from J, the junction kept 10 bases outside the gene matches. Each CDR3 protein gets one entry after TCRdb re-called the 5' RACE reads with MiXCR. The sample records about 240,000 distinct CDR3 sequences, approximately 7.3% being singletons. The data also belong to a second study, concerning yellow fever vaccine responses in identical twins. That investigation notes: Twins showed a vaccine T cell response that reportedly seemed partly convergent, partly personalized.

The chain uses TRBV14 and TRBJ2-1; 9 bases match TRBD2. The sequence came from a young woman in good health. The sample was CD8+ T cells sorted from blood. CDR3 DNA sequence: TGTGCCAGCAGCATGGGGGGACTAGCTGCGGATGAGCAGTTCTTC. Its protein is CASSMGGLAADEQFF.